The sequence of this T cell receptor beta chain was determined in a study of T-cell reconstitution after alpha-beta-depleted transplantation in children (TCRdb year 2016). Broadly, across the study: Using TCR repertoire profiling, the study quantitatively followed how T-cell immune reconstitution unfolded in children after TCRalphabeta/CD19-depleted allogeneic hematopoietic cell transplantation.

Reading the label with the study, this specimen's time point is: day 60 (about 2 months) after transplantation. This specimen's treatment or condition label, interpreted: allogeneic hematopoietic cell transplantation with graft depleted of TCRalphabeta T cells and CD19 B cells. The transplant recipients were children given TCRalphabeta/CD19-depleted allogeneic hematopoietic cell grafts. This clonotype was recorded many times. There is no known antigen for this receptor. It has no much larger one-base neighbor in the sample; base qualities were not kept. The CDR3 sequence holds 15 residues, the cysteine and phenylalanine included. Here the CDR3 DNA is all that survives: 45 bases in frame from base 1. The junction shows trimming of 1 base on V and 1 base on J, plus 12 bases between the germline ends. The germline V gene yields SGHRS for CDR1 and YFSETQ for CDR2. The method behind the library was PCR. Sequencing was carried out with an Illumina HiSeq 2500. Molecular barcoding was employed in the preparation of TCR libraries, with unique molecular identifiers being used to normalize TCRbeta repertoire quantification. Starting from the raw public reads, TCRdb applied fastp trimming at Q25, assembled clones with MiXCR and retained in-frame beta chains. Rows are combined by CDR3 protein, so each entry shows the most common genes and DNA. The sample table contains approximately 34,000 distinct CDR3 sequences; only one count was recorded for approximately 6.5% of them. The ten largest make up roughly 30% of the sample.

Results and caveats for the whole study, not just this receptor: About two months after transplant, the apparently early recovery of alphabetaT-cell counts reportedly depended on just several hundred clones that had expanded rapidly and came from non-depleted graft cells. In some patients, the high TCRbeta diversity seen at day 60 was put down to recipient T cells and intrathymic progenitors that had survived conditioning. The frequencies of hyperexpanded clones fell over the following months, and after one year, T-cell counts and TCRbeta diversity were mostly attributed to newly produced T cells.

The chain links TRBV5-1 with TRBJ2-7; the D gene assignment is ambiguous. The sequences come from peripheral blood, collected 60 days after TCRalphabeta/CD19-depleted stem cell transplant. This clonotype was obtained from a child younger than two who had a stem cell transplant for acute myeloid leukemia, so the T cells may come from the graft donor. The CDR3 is CASSLNPKNSYEQYF. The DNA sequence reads TGCGCCAGCAGCTTGAATCCCAAAAATTCCTACGAGCAGTACTTC.